The T cell receptor beta chain under discussion was sequenced for a study of early T cells in non-severe SARS-CoV-2 infection. Study-wide background: Sequenced material consisted of bulk RNA (from unsorted whole blood), and chains were unpaired.

TCRdb itself ran the 5' RACE reads through MiXCR, one entry per CDR3 protein. This sample yields 90,000 to 100,000 distinct CDR3 sequences, of which about 12% are seen a single time; approximately 2.4% belongs to the top ten. The length of the CDR3 is 12 residues. Germline CDR1 reads DFQATT; CDR2 reads SNEGSKA (reference sequence). Trimming removed 0 bases at V and 4 bases at J, with 6 bases between. In this sample, this clonotype turned up many times. The specimen was whole blood. The rearrangement links TRBV20-1 to TRBJ1-1; D uncertain. This TCR derives from an adult who was a healthcare worker with PCR-confirmed SARS-CoV-2 infection or an uninfected control (not recorded which). The CDR3 reads CSAREGGTEAFF. The CDR3 DNA sequence: TGCAGTGCTAGAGAGGGTGGCACTGAAGCTTTCTTT.